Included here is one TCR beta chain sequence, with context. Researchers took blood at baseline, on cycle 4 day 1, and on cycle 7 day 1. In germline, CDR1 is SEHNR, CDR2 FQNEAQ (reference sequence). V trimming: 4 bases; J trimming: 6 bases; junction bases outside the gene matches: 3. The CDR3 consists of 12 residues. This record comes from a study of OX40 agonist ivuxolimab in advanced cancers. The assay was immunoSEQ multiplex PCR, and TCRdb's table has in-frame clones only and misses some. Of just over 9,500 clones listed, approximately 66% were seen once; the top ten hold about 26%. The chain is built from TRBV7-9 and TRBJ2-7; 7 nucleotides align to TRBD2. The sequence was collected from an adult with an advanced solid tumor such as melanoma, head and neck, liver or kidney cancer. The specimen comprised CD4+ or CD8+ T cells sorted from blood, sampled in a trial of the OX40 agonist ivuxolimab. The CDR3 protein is CASSSGGSEQYF. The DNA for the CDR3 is TGTGCCAGCAGCTCGGGGGGTTCCGAGCAGTACTTC.